One sample yielded the 27 T cell receptor beta chains listed below, sequenced in a study of T cells after yellow fever vaccination. TCRdb reprocessed the 5' RACE reads via MiXCR and lists one record per CDR3 protein. Here the sample spans about 74,000 distinct CDR3 sequences, around 6.5% being singletons. The material was CD8+ T cells sorted from PBMCs, obtained less than 6 days after the first yellow fever vaccination. The origin of the receptors is a man in his late teens or twenties who received the YFV17D yellow fever vaccine.

The rearrangement uses TRBV30 and TRBJ1-5, with D possibly TRBD1 on 6 matching bases. V was pared by 4 bases and J by 6 bases, with 13 bases between. Germline CDR1 GTSNPN, CDR2 SVGIG (reference sequence). The CDR3 is 13 residues long. The CDR3 DNA follows: TGTGCCTGGATGGGGGGGGCTGGTCAGCCCCAGCATTTT. This codes for CAWMGGAGQPQHF.

This clonotype was picked up a small number of times. The chain employs TRBV7-6 and TRBJ2-3, with a weak D call TRBD2 (6 bases). CDR1 and CDR2 from the germline V gene are SGHVS and FNYEAQ. The CDR3 totals 16 residues. V lost 1 base to trimming and J lost 2 bases, with 13 bases between them. CDR3 nucleotides: TGTGCCAGCAGCTTAGTGGGGGGACGAATCACAGATACGCAGTATTTT. The encoded protein is CASSLVGGRITDTQYF. Full variable domain (rest looked up from reference TRBV7-6 and TRBJ2-3): GAGVSQSPRYKVTKRGQDVALRCDPISGHVSLYWYRQALGQGPEFLTYFNYEAQQDKSGLPNDRFSAERPEGSISTLTIQRTEQRDSAMYRCASSLVGGRITDTQYFGPGTRLTVL.

A single count supports this clonotype. A much larger clonotype is one base distant, so this may be a read error. The V and J genes are TRBV5-1 and TRBJ2-7, with 8 bases fitting TRBD2. This CDR3 comprises 14 residues. CDR1 SGHRS and CDR2 YFSETQ come from the germline V gene. Trimming at V came to 9 bases and at J to 0 bases, leaving 8 bases not matched to a gene. The CDR3 loop is CATKLAVASYEQYV. CDR3 coding DNA: TGCGCCACCAAACTAGCGGTGGCCTCCTACGAGCAGTACGTC.

This clonotype came up many times. The chain has TRBV4-1 and TRBJ1-1, with a possible D match to TRBD1 (5 bases). CDR3 length: 15 residues. Germline CDR1 reads MGHRA; CDR2 reads YSYEKL. Trimming stripped 3 bases from V and 8 bases from J, with 19 bases between. In DNA form, the CDR3 reads TGCGCCAGCAGCCAGGCACCGCACAGGTACGAAGAAGCTTTCTTT. Translated, it gives CASSQAPHRYEEAFF.

V gene TRBV6-5 combines with J gene TRBJ2-5; possible D gene TRBD1, 6 bases. The germline gives CDR1 MNHEY, CDR2 SVGAGI. Trimming took off 0 bases at V and 7 bases at J, with 12 bases between the two ends. CDR3 length: 14 residues. CDR3 coding DNA: TGTGCCAGCAGTTACTCAGGGGGAGTGGGGACCCAGTACTTC. Its translation is CASSYSGGVGTQYF.

The chain employs TRBV5-8 and TRBJ2-7; D is unclear. The CDR3 consists of 11 residues. Germline values: CDR1 SGHTS, CDR2 YDEGEE. Trimming shortened V by 1 base and J by 5 bases, and 4 bases separated the two germline ends. The DNA of the CDR3 is TGTGCCAGCAGCTTGTCCAACGAGCAGTACGTC. Translating gives CASSLSNEQYV.

The chain employs TRBV7-9 and TRBJ1-2, with D unclear. V lost 4 bases to trimming and J lost 4 bases, with 19 bases between them. CDR1 is SEHNR, CDR2 FQNEAQ, per germline (reference sequence). This CDR3 contains 16 residues. CDR3 region: CASSSTTKGRIYGYTF. Here the CDR3 DNA reads TGTGCCAGCAGCTCTACCACGAAAGGACGGATCTATGGCTACACCTTC.

This clonotype showed up many times. V gene TRBV4-3 combines with J gene TRBJ2-1; no firm D call. Trimming took off 1 base at V and 1 base at J, with 8 bases between the two ends. Germline V gene lookup returns CDR1 LGHNA and CDR2 YSLEER. CDR3 length: 15 amino acids. CDR3 sequence: CASSQVGISYNEQFF. For the CDR3, the DNA is TGCGCCAGCAGCCAAGTAGGGATTTCCTACAATGAGCAGTTCTTC.

The chain has TRBV7-2 and TRBJ2-7, with a tentative D call TRBD2 (7 bases). Germline V gene lookup returns CDR1 SGHTA and CDR2 FQGNSA. CDR3 length: 14 amino acids. With 5 bases removed from V and 3 bases from J, the gap between germline ends came to 14 bases. The CDR3 DNA reads TGTGCCAGCAGCCCCTCGGGGGGACACTACGAGCAGTACGTC. Its protein product is CASSPSGGHYEQYV.

This clonotype was picked up many times. The genes are TRBV18 and TRBJ2-7, with 7 positions matching TRBD2. This CDR3 has 13 residues. The germline V gene encodes CDR1 KGHSH and CDR2 LQKENI. The V and J ends lost 3 bases and 3 bases, in that order; junction bases with no gene match: 2. CDR3 in amino acids: CASSPAGVYEQYF. For the CDR3, the DNA is TGTGCCAGCTCACCTGCGGGGGTCTACGAGCAGTACTTC.

J is TRBJ2-3 and V is TRBV27; TRBD2 aligns across 8 bases. CDR1 is MNHEY and CDR2 is SMNVEV in the germline V gene (reference sequence). The ends lost 4 bases at V and 3 bases at J; junction bases unmatched: 9. CDR3 length: 16 amino acids. The DNA of the CDR3 is TGTGCCAGCAGTTGGGTTGGCGGGGGGTTAACAGATACGCAGTATTTT. Protein product: CASSWVGGGLTDTQYF.

This clonotype was seen repeatedly, ten times or more. The chain recombines TRBV7-9 with TRBJ2-3, with no clear D. Trimming cost V 2 bases and J 6 bases, with 9 bases left between them. Looked up from germline, CDR1 is SEHNR and CDR2 is FQNEAQ (reference sequence). The CDR3 is 13 residues long. The CDR3 nucleotides read TGTGCCAGCAGCTTATCAGAGGTGGATACGCAGTATTTT. Its translation is CASSLSEVDTQYF.

This rearrangement joins TRBV6-2 or TRBV6-3 to TRBJ2-1, with 13 bases lining up with TRBD2. V was pared by 0 bases and J by 1 base, with 0 bases of the junction left unmatched. Germline CDR1 and CDR2: MNHEY and SVGEGT. This CDR3 is built from 17 residues. The CDR3 loop reads CASSYSTSGGSYNEQFF. The DNA of the CDR3 is TGTGCCAGCAGTTACTCGACTAGCGGGGGGTCCTACAATGAGCAGTTCTTC.

This clonotype was seen repeatedly, ten times or more. The chain employs TRBV6-2 or TRBV6-3 and TRBJ1-1; no clear D. This CDR3 is built from 12 residues. Germline V gene sequence: CDR1 MNHEY, CDR2 SVGEGT. V was cut by 4 bases and J by 10 bases, with 13 bases left in between. The CDR3 nucleotides read TGTGCCAGCAGTTCCGACGCCCGTACAGCTTTCTTT. As protein: CASSSDARTAFF.

The chain carries TRBV11-2 and TRBJ2-1, with D possibly being TRBD1 or TRBD2 (5 bases each). The germline V gene encodes CDR1 SGHAT and CDR2 FQNNGV. The CDR3 covers 14 residues. V was cut by 0 bases and J by 7 bases, with 10 bases left in between. The CDR3 region is CASSLEGVWNEQFF. The CDR3 coding sequence is TGTGCCAGCAGCTTAGAGGGGGTTTGGAATGAGCAGTTCTTC.

V and J are TRBV4-3 and TRBJ2-1; TRBD2 aligns across 9 bases. The ends lost 0 bases at V and 7 bases at J; junction bases unmatched: 10. The CDR3 has 17 residues. The germline V gene has CDR1 LGHNA and CDR2 YSLEER. For the CDR3, the DNA is TGCGCCAGCAGCCAAGATGGGGCGGGGGGGCCCTGGAATGAGCAGTTCTTC. Translated: CASSQDGAGGPWNEQFF.

In this sample, this clonotype turned up many times. The CDR3 sequence: CSVGGNEQFF. The CDR3 coding sequence is TGCAGCGTTGGGGGCAATGAGCAGTTCTTC. The rearrangement uses TRBV29-1 and TRBJ2-1; D remains ambiguous. Trimming cost V 4 bases and J 6 bases, with 4 bases left between them. The CDR3 has 10 residues. Germline assignment: CDR1 SQVTM and CDR2 ANQGSEA.

This clonotype showed up many times. This chain joins TRBV6-5 and TRBJ2-7; TRBD2 matches at 10 bases. This CDR3 is 16 amino acids long. Germline V gene data show CDR1 as MNHEY and CDR2 as SVGAGI. Trimming took 0 bases from V and 6 from J; bases not matched to a gene: 8. The CDR3 bases are TGTGCCAGCAGTTACTCGGGGCTAGCGGGGGTCCTCGAGCAGTACTTC. Translating it yields CASSYSGLAGVLEQYF.

The CDR3 here is CAWSLEQIWNEQYF. CDR3 sequence (DNA): TGTGCCTGGAGTCTGGAACAGATATGGAACGAGCAGTACTTC. J is TRBJ2-7 and V is TRBV30, with D hard to call. This CDR3 is 14 amino acids long. V lost 2 bases and J 5 bases, leaving 16 bases between the germline ends. Germline CDR1 reads GTSNPN; CDR2 reads SVGIG (reference sequence).

This clonotype was observed at least ten times. The chain joins TRBV5-4 to TRBJ2-7, with 7 positions matching TRBD2. The CDR3 totals 12 residues. The ends lost 2 bases at V and 6 bases at J; junction bases unmatched: 2. The germline V gene encodes CDR1 SGHNT and CDR2 YYREEE (reference sequence). This CDR3 is CASSFSSGEQYV. CDR3 coding DNA: TGTGCCAGCAGCTTCTCTAGCGGCGAGCAGTACGTC.

This clonotype was counted a few times. The genes are TRBV4-1 and TRBJ1-4; 9 bases align to TRBD1. Trimming removed 6 bases from V and 7 bases from J; junction bases left unmatched: 6. There are 14 residues in the CDR3. Germline V gene data show CDR1 as MGHRA and CDR2 as YSYEKL. This CDR3 reads CASSPQGAREKLFF. Written as DNA, the CDR3 is TGCGCCAGCAGTCCACAGGGGGCGCGTGAAAAACTGTTTTTT.

This clonotype has just a few counts. This rearrangement joins TRBV9 to TRBJ1-1; D may be TRBD1 (6 bases). V was pared by 3 bases and J by 4 bases, with 10 bases between. CDR1 SGDLS and CDR2 YYNGEE come from the germline V gene. The length of the CDR3 is 13 residues. In DNA form, the CDR3 reads TGTGCCAGCAGCGAGGGGGGGGGCACTGAAGCTTTCTTT. The encoded protein is CASSEGGGTEAFF. Full variable domain (missing parts from reference TRBV9 and TRBJ1-1): DSGVTQTPKHLITATGQRVTLRCSPRSGDLSVYWYQQSLDQGLQFLIQYYNGEERAKGNILERFSAQQFPDLHSELNLSSLELGDSALYFCASSEGGGTEAFFGQGTRLTVV.

In this sample, this clonotype turned up many times. The chain joins TRBV5-5 to TRBJ2-1; maybe TRBD2 (5 bases). Between the trimmed V and J ends, which lost 1 base and 0 bases, there was a span of 8 bases. CDR1 and CDR2 (germline): SGHKS, YYEKEE (reference sequence). The CDR3 spans 15 residues. The DNA of the CDR3 is TGTGCCAGCAGCTTGACAGACTACTCCTACAATGAGCAGTTCTTC. Its translation is CASSLTDYSYNEQFF.

The chain couples TRBV20-1 to TRBJ2-5; TRBD1 matches at 10 bases. Germline V gives CDR1 DFQATT, CDR2 SNEGSKA (reference sequence). V lost 1 base, J lost 5 bases, and 10 bases stayed unmatched. The CDR3 runs 16 residues. CDR3 in DNA: TGCAGTGCTAGAGCCCCACGGACAGGGGGTCGGGAGACCCAGTACTTC. This gives the protein CSARAPRTGGRETQYF.

In this sample, this clonotype turned up many times. The chain is built from TRBV6-2 or TRBV6-3 and TRBJ2-7; 8 nucleotides agree with TRBD2. The CDR3 is 12 amino acids. CDR1 and CDR2 (germline): MNHEY, SVGEGT. Here the CDR3 reads CAVTSGGYEQYF. DNA for the CDR3: TGTGCAGTGACCAGCGGGGGCTACGAGCAGTACTTC.

This clonotype was seen many times. The CDR3, as DNA: TGTGCCAGCAGTTTTTTGGAACTAGCGGGGGGAACGTCCTACAATGAGCAGTTCTTC. Its protein is CASSFLELAGGTSYNEQFF. This sequence joins TRBV28 and TRBJ2-1, with 12 bases aligning to TRBD2. V shed 3 bases and J 1 base; nucleotides not matched to a gene: 10. This CDR3 is built from 19 residues. The V gene's germline CDR1 is MDHEN and CDR2 SYDVKM.

This clonotype was seen once. A much larger clone sits a single nucleotide away, making a read error possible. V is TRBV4-2 and J is TRBJ2-3, with TRBD2 identical over 8 bases. The CDR3 runs 14 residues. Germline V gives CDR1 LGHNA, CDR2 YNFKEQ. V lost 6 bases and J lost 4; bases outside the gene matches: 6. The chain's CDR3 is CASSYGGDSDTQYF. DNA for the CDR3: TGTGCCAGCAGTTACGGGGGGGACTCAGATACGCAGTATTTT.